These T cell receptor beta chains were read from a single sample in a study of T cell responses to AZD1222 COVID-19 vaccine. Using immunoSEQ multiplex PCR, the repertoire was profiled, and TCRdb retains in-frame clones only, with some absent. The table has over 85,000 clones, over 85% seen once. The sequences come from peripheral blood, collected 28 days after the second AZD1222 dose. The receptors shown here come from an adult who received the AZD1222 COVID-19 vaccine. CDR3s include the opening cysteine and the closing phenylalanine or tryptophan.

V gene	J gene	CDR3 protein
TRBV5-1	TRBJ1-1	CASSFTELELEAFF
TRBV30	TRBJ2-5	CAWSLQGVPYF
TRBV27	TRBJ2-7	CASSGWGPSYEQYF
TRBV5-1	TRBJ1-1	CASTSPGVAEAFF
TRBV7-2	TRBJ1-6	CASSSGVNSPLHF
TRBV7-2	TRBJ1-4	CASSRQGTANEKLFF
TRBV4-2	TRBJ1-1	CASSQDRQPLVYEAFF
TRBV5-1	TRBJ2-3	CASSLISGRRSDTQYF
TRBV27	TRBJ1-5	CASSQSNQPQHF
TRBV10-3	TRBJ2-3	CAISASSGRGSTDTQYF
TRBV7-8	TRBJ1-2	CASSQAGTAYNYGYTF
TRBV2	TRBJ2-7	CASRPIPGQGAYEQYF
TRBV4-3	TRBJ2-2	CASSQMPGLATGELFF
TRBV19	TRBJ1-5	CAARRTGNQPQHF
TRBV4-2	TRBJ2-7	CASSQGPGLPPLQYF
TRBV4-3	TRBJ1-3	CASSQGAGSGNTIYF
TRBV6-7	TRBJ2-7	CANDREGYEQYF
TRBV5-1	TRBJ1-1	CASSLGSVNTEAFF